These 29 T cell receptor beta chains came from one sample sequenced in a study of blood T cell repertoires in COVID-19. TCRdb's copy holds only in-frame clones and misses some; the assay was immunoSEQ multiplex PCR. The table has some 250,000 clones, around nine tenths seen once. Material for sequencing was peripheral blood. The origin of the receptors is a woman aged 55 to 70 with COVID-19, enrolled during active disease.

This clone was counted a single time. J is TRBJ2-3 and V is TRBV19; TRBD1 might be the D (5 bases). V was clipped by 1 base and J by 6 bases, with 23 bases between them. This CDR3 has 18 residues. Germline CDR1 is LNHDA and CDR2 is SQIVND (reference sequence). CDR3 sequence (DNA): TGTGCCAGTAGTATAGTTCCCTTACAGGTGGAGCCCTCTGATACGCAGTATTTT. Its translation: CASSIVPLQVEPSDTQYF. The full variable domain, rest sourced from reference TRBV19 and TRBJ2-3, is DGGITQSPKYLFRKEGQNVTLSCEQNLNHDAMYWYRQDPGQGLRLIYYSQIVNDFQKGDIAEGYSVSREKKESFPLTVTSAQKNPTAFYLCASSIVPLQVEPSDTQYFGPGTRLTVL.

The chain is built from TRBV5-4 and TRBJ1-1; maybe TRBD1 (5 bases). This CDR3 has 15 residues. V was shortened by 3 bases and J by 0 bases, with 12 bases between the two germline ends. Germline V CDR1 and CDR2: SGHNT, YYREEE (reference sequence). The CDR3 protein is CASSWNQGMNTEAFF. For the CDR3, the DNA is TGTGCCAGCAGCTGGAACCAGGGCATGAACACTGAAGCTTTCTTT.

The chain joins TRBV30 to TRBJ1-6, with D possibly matching TRBD1 (5 bases). Germline V lookup: CDR1 GTSNPN, CDR2 SVGIG (reference sequence). The CDR3 length is 15 residues. With 1 base removed from V and 14 bases from J, the gap between germline ends came to 21 bases. The CDR3 sequence: CAWSDIPGGTGALHF. For the CDR3, the DNA is TGTGCCTGGAGTGATATCCCCGGCGGGACTGGGGCCCTCCACTTT.

The chain has TRBV5-6 and TRBJ2-4; tentative D call: TRBD2 (6 bases). The germline gives CDR1 SGHDT, CDR2 YYEEEE. The CDR3 loop spans 13 amino acids. The ends were cut back, 5 bases at V and 9 bases at J, with 15 bases in the middle. CDR3 nucleotide sequence: TGTGCCAGCAGTGGGGCTGGAGGGCGCATTCAGTACTTC. Its translation is CASSGAGGRIQYF.

The J gene is TRBJ2-3, the V gene TRBV7-3; 9 bases are a match to TRBD2. Germline V CDR1 and CDR2: SGHTA, FQGTGA. J gave up 2 bases and V 3 bases, and 3 bases lay outside the gene matches. The CDR3 length is 15 residues. CDR3: CASSLGGRATDTQYF. The CDR3 coding sequence is TGTGCCAGCAGCTTGGGCGGGAGGGCCACAGATACGCAGTATTTT.

This clone occurred once. The V and J genes are TRBV7-9 and TRBJ1-1; 9 bases map to TRBD1. This CDR3 spans 15 amino acids. CDR1 is SEHNR, CDR2 FQNEAQ, per germline (reference sequence). Losses at the gene ends were 3 bases for V and 4 bases for J; bases not matched to a gene: 6. The CDR3 sequence is CASSFSTGGGTEAFF. The CDR3 DNA reads as TGTGCCAGCAGCTTTAGTACAGGGGGCGGCACTGAAGCTTTCTTT. The entire variable domain, with the rest obtained from reference TRBV7-9 and TRBJ1-1, is as follows: DTGVSQNPRHKITKRGQNVTFRCDPISEHNRLYWYRQTLGQGPEFLTYFQNEAQLEKSRLLSDRFSAERPKGSFSTLEIQRTEQGDSAMYLCASSFSTGGGTEAFFGQGTRLTVV.

The chain couples TRBV11-2 to TRBJ1-3; tentatively, D is TRBD1 (5 bases). With 1 base removed from V and 4 bases from J, the gap between germline ends came to 8 bases. Germline V gives CDR1 SGHAT, CDR2 FQNNGV. The length of the CDR3 is 14 residues. CDR3 bases: TGTGCCAGCAGCTTAGGCAGACAGGGAAACACCATATATTTT. It is translated as CASSLGRQGNTIYF. The variable domain in full, completed from reference TRBV11-2 and TRBJ1-3, reads EAGVAQSPRYKIIEKRQSVAFWCNPISGHATLYWYQQILGQGPKLLIQFQNNGVVDDSQLPKDRFSAERLKGVDSTLKIQPAKLEDSAVYLCASSLGRQGNTIYFGEGSWLTVV.

V usage is TRBV19 and J usage is TRBJ2-5, with 7 bases identical to TRBD1. Germline lookup yields CDR1 LNHDA and CDR2 SQIVND (reference sequence). The CDR3 spans 13 residues. V gave up 6 bases and J gave up 1 base; unmatched junction bases: 2. The CDR3 loop reads CASRYRGQETQYF. In nucleotides, the CDR3 is TGTGCCAGTAGGTACAGGGGCCAAGAGACCCAGTACTTC.

The chain links TRBV19 to TRBJ2-7; D is possibly TRBD1 (5 bases). The CDR3 length is 14 residues. Looked up from germline, CDR1 is LNHDA and CDR2 is SQIVND (reference sequence). V lost 3 bases and J lost 4, with 13 bases in between. CDR3 DNA sequence: TGTGCCAGTAGTATGTTCCAGGGCGCGTACGAGCAGTACTTC. It codes for CASSMFQGAYEQYF.

This clone was seen once. The chain joins TRBV5-4 to TRBJ2-5, with D perhaps matching TRBD1 (5 bases). The CDR3 extends over 14 amino acids. Germline-derived CDR1 and CDR2 are SGHNT and YYREEE (reference sequence). V shed 0 bases and J shed 5 bases, with 11 bases lying between them. The CDR3 region has the DNA TGTGCCAGCAGCTTGGATCAGGGTCGGGAGACCCAGTACTTC. It specifies CASSLDQGRETQYF.

The V and J genes are TRBV5-4 and TRBJ2-1; 13 bases agree with TRBD2. From germline, CDR1 is SGHNT and CDR2 YYREEE (reference sequence). The length of the CDR3 is 17 residues. The V and J ends lost 4 bases and 3 bases, in that order; junction bases with no gene match: 7. The CDR3 nucleotides are TGTGCCAGCAGCCGGACTAGCGGGAGAGGGCTCTACAATGAGCAGTTCTTC. Translating it yields CASSRTSGRGLYNEQFF.

This clone was seen only once. The V gene is TRBV5-1, the J gene TRBJ2-7; 12 bases fit TRBD1. CDR1 is SGHRS and CDR2 is YFSETQ in the germline V gene. V trimming: 5 bases; J trimming: 6 bases; junction bases outside the gene matches: 12. CDR3 length: 16 amino acids. The CDR3 sequence: CASSQLPPGQGAEQYF. In nucleotides, the CDR3 is TGCGCCAGCAGTCAACTCCCCCCGGGACAGGGGGCCGAGCAGTACTTC.

The chain links TRBV12-3 or TRBV12-4 to TRBJ1-1; D is undetermined. The length of the CDR3 is 12 residues. V gave up 6 bases and J gave up 6 bases, with 11 bases separating them. CDR3 residues: CASSREYAEAFF. For the CDR3, the DNA is TGTGCCAGCAGCCGAGAATATGCTGAAGCTTTCTTT.

This chain uses TRBV5-5 with TRBJ1-2; D uncertain. The CDR3 loop spans 15 amino acids. Deletions cut 5 bases from V and 2 bases from J, with 16 bases between. Germline values: CDR1 SGHKS, CDR2 YYEKEE (reference sequence). CDR3 nucleotide sequence: TGTGCCAGCAGAATTAACAGATTTACAAACTATGGCTACACCTTC. Its translation is CASRINRFTNYGYTF.

For the CDR3, the DNA is TGTGCCAGTAGTATAGAATTCAGTTACTCTGGAAACACCATATATTTT. Protein product: CASSIEFSYSGNTIYF. The J gene is TRBJ1-3, the V gene TRBV19; the D is unclear. Between the trimmed V and J ends, which lost 0 bases and 0 bases, there was a span of 9 bases. Germline V gives CDR1 LNHDA, CDR2 SQIVND (reference sequence). The CDR3 runs to 16 residues.

This chain connects TRBV18 to TRBJ2-1; possible D gene TRBD2, 6 bases. Trimming removed 5 bases from V and 3 bases from J, with 17 bases in between. This CDR3 region has 16 residues. CDR1 is KGHSH, CDR2 LQKENI, per germline. DNA of the CDR3: TGTGCCAGCTCAAGCCCCGCAGGGAGGCGCTACAATGAGCAGTTCTTC. Translation gives CASSSPAGRRYNEQFF.

The chain carries TRBV6-5 and TRBJ2-7, with D tentatively TRBD2 (5 bases). V was shortened by 7 bases and J by 0 bases, with 7 bases between the two germline ends. The CDR3 runs 12 residues. The germline CDR1 and CDR2 sequences are MNHEY and SVGAGI. The chain's CDR3 is CASNSGSYEQYF. DNA of the CDR3: TGTGCCAGCAACAGCGGCTCCTACGAGCAGTACTTC.

The genes are TRBV5-5 and TRBJ2-2; D is possibly TRBD1 (5 bases). The V and J ends lost 1 base and 1 base respectively, with 8 bases between them. This CDR3 is 15 amino acids long. The germline V gene encodes CDR1 SGHKS and CDR2 YYEKEE (reference sequence). CDR3 residues: CASSLNGQNTGELFF. CDR3 nucleotides: TGTGCCAGCAGCTTGAACGGACAGAACACCGGGGAGCTGTTTTTT.

V and J are TRBV3-1 (or the pseudogene TRBV3-2) and TRBJ1-3; 12 nucleotides match TRBD1. The CDR3 runs to 16 residues. Losses at the gene ends were 7 bases for V and 7 bases for J; bases not matched to a gene: 11. Germline-derived CDR1 and CDR2 are LGHDT and YNNKEL (reference sequence). The CDR3 reads CASTQAGTGGRNTIYF. CDR3 bases: TGTGCCAGCACTCAGGCCGGGACAGGGGGCCGCAACACCATATATTTT.

The chain links TRBV10-1 to TRBJ2-2; maybe TRBD1 (6 bases). The CDR3 runs 14 residues. Germline V gene lookup returns CDR1 WNHNN and CDR2 SYGVQD (reference sequence). Trimming pared 4 bases from V and 5 bases from J, leaving 11 bases between. CDR3 amino acids: CASSASRGTGELFF. The CDR3 DNA is TGCGCCAGCAGTGCCTCGAGGGGGACCGGGGAGCTGTTTTTT.

This clone appeared a single time. The CDR3 spells CSAQTGYEQYF. The CDR3 bases are TGCAGTGCGCAGACAGGTTACGAGCAGTACTTC. V and J are TRBV20-1 and TRBJ2-7; tentatively, D is TRBD1 (6 bases). Germline V gene lookup returns CDR1 DFQATT and CDR2 SNEGSKA (reference sequence). V lost 6 bases and J 4 bases, leaving 10 bases between the germline ends. The CDR3 length is 11 residues.

This chain joins TRBV6-4 and TRBJ2-2, with D possibly being TRBD2 (5 bases). CDR3 length equals 13 residues. Germline loops: CDR1 MRHNA, CDR2 SNTAGT. Trimming cost V 6 bases and J 4 bases, with 9 bases left between them. The CDR3 spells CASRQTTTGELFF. The CDR3 DNA sequence: TGTGCCAGCAGGCAGACTACCACCGGGGAGCTGTTTTTT.

The chain joins TRBV14 to TRBJ2-1; TRBD2 agrees at 10 bases. Germline-derived CDR1 and CDR2 are SGHDN and FVKESK. The V segment lost 0 bases and the J segment 3 bases; nucleotides outside the gene matches: 5. This CDR3 is built from 17 residues. In DNA form, the CDR3 reads TGTGCCAGCAGCCAAGATGGAGCGGGAGGGTACTACAATGAGCAGTTCTTC. Protein product: CASSQDGAGGYYNEQFF. Supplemented by reference TRBV14 and TRBJ2-1, the full variable domain reads EAGVTQFPSHSVIEKGQTVTLRCDPISGHDNLYWYRRVMGKEIKFLLHFVKESKQDESGMPNNRFLAERTGGTYSTLKVQPAELEDSGVYFCASSQDGAGGYYNEQFFGPGTRLTVL.

The V call is TRBV6-5, the J call TRBJ1-1; the match to TRBD1 covers 8 bases. Unmatched junction bases numbered 9, after V lost 5 bases and J lost 4 bases. Per the germline V gene, CDR1 is MNHEY and CDR2 is SVGAGI. The CDR3 runs 15 residues. The CDR3 coding sequence is TGTGCCAGCAGTCCTACGGACAGGGCGATCACTGAAGCTTTCTTT. Its protein is CASSPTDRAITEAFF.

The genes are TRBV28 and TRBJ2-1; perhaps TRBD2 as D (7 bases). CDR1 and CDR2 from the germline V gene are MDHEN and SYDVKM. With 6 bases removed from V and 5 bases from J, the gap between germline ends came to 14 bases. This CDR3 has 14 amino acids. The CDR3 coding sequence is TGTGCCAGCAGGCCTGGGGGGGCGAACAATGAGCAGTTCTTC. The encoded protein is CASRPGGANNEQFF.

The V gene is TRBV5-4, the J gene TRBJ1-4, with 9 bases lining up with TRBD1. The V gene end was trimmed by 4 bases and the J gene end by 8 bases; junction bases not matched to a gene: 6. The CDR3 runs to 14 residues. CDR1 SGHNT and CDR2 YYREEE come from the germline V gene (reference sequence). The CDR3 loop reads CASSTGTGREKLFF. The CDR3, as DNA: TGTGCCAGCAGCACGGGGACAGGGCGCGAAAAACTGTTTTTT.

The DNA for the CDR3 is TGTGCCAGCAACGGGAATATCCGCAATGAGCAGTTCTTC. Protein: CASNGNIRNEQFF. The chain recombines TRBV2 with TRBJ2-1; D is perhaps TRBD2 (5 bases). V lost 7 bases and J 6 bases, leaving 13 bases between the germline ends. The CDR3 totals 13 residues. In germline, CDR1 is SNHLY, CDR2 FYNNEI. The full variable domain, rest sourced from reference TRBV2 and TRBJ2-1, is EPEVTQTPSHQVTQMGQEVILRCVPISNHLYFYWYRQILGQKVEFLVSFYNNEISEKSEIFDDQFSVERPDGSNFTLKIRSTKLEDSAMYFCASNGNIRNEQFFGPGTRLTVL.

The chain couples TRBV19 to TRBJ2-3, with 7 positions matching TRBD2. The length of the CDR3 is 14 residues. CDR1 and CDR2 (germline): LNHDA, SQIVND (reference sequence). Germline trimming cut 10 bases from V and 4 bases from J; bases unmatched to any gene: 11. The CDR3 DNA reads TGTGCCACCCGTAACGGGAGGATCCCAGATACGCAGTATTTT. It encodes CATRNGRIPDTQYF. The whole variable domain, remainder taken from reference TRBV19 and TRBJ2-3, is DGGITQSPKYLFRKEGQNVTLSCEQNLNHDAMYWYRQDPGQGLRLIYYSQIVNDFQKGDIAEGYSVSREKKESFPLTVTSAQKNPTAFYLCATRNGRIPDTQYFGPGTRLTVL.

The J gene is TRBJ1-6, the V gene TRBV28, with 8 bases matching TRBD1. This CDR3 is 18 amino acids long. V shed 6 bases, J shed 4 bases, and the junction held 14 bases outside the gene matches. Germline V CDR1 and CDR2: MDHEN, SYDVKM. The CDR3 DNA reads as TGTGCCAGCAGCCAACCGGGACAGGTTGGGGGGTATAATTCACCCCTCCACTTT. Amino acid sequence: CASSQPGQVGGYNSPLHF. The complete variable domain, with remaining parts taken from reference TRBV28 and TRBJ1-6, reads DVKVTQSSRYLVKRTGEKVFLECVQDMDHENMFWYRQDPGLGLRLIYFSYDVKMKEKGDIPEGYSVSREKKERFSLILESASTNQTSMYLCASSQPGQVGGYNSPLHFGNGTRLTVT.